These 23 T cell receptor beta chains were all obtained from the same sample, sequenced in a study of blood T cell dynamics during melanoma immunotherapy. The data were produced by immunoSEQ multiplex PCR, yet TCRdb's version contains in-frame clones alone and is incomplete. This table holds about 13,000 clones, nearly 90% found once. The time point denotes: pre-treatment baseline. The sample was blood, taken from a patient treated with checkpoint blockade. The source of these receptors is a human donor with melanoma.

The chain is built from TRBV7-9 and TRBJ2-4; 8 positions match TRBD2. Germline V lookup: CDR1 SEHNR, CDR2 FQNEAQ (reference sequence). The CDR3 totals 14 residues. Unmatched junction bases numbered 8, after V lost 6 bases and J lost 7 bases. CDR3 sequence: CASRDSGGRNIQYF. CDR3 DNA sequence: TGTGCCAGCAGGGACAGCGGGGGTCGCAACATTCAGTACTTC.

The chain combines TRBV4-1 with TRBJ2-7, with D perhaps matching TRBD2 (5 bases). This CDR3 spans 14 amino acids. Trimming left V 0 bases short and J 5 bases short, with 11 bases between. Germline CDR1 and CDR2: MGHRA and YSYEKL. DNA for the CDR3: TGCGCCAGCAGCCAAGACAGAGCGGTCGACGAGCAGTACTTC. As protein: CASSQDRAVDEQYF.

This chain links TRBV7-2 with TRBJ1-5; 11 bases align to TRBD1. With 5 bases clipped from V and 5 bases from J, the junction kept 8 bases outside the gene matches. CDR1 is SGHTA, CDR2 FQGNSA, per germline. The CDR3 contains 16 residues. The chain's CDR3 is CASSVGTGGSYQPQHF. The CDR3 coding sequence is TGTGCCAGCAGCGTGGGGACAGGGGGTTCATATCAGCCCCAGCATTTT.

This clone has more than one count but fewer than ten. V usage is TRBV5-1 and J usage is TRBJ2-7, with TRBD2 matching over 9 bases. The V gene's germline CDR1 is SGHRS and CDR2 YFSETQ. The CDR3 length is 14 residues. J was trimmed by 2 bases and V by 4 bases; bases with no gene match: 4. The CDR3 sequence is CASSPSGKPYEQYF. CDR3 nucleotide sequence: TGCGCCAGCAGCCCTAGCGGGAAGCCCTACGAGCAGTACTTC. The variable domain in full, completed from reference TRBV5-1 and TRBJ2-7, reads KAGVTQTPRYLIKTRGQQVTLSCSPISGHRSVSWYQQTPGQGLQFLFEYFSETQRNKGNFPGRFSGRQFSNSRSEMNVSTLELGDSALYLCASSPSGKPYEQYFGPGTRLTVT.

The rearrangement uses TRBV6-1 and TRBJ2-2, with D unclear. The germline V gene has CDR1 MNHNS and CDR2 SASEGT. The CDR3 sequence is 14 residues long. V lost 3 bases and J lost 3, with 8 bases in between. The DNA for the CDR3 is TGTGCCAGCAGTGACAGTACCCACACCGGGGAGCTGTTTTTT. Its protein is CASSDSTHTGELFF.

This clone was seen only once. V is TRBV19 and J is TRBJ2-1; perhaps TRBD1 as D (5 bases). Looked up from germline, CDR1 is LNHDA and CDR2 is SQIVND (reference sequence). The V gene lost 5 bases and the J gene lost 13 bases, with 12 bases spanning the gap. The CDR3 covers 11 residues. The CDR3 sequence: CASSFGADQFF. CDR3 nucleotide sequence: TGTGCCAGTAGTTTTGGGGCAGATCAGTTCTTC. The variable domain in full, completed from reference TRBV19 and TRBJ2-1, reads DGGITQSPKYLFRKEGQNVTLSCEQNLNHDAMYWYRQDPGQGLRLIYYSQIVNDFQKGDIAEGYSVSREKKESFPLTVTSAQKNPTAFYLCASSFGADQFFGPGTRLTVL.

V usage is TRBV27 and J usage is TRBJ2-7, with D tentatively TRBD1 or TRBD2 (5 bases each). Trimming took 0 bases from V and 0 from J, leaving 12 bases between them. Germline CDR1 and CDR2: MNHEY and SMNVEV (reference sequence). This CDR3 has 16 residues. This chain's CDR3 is CASSLSWGKSSYEQYF. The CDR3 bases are TGTGCCAGCAGTTTATCGTGGGGGAAGAGCTCCTACGAGCAGTACTTC.

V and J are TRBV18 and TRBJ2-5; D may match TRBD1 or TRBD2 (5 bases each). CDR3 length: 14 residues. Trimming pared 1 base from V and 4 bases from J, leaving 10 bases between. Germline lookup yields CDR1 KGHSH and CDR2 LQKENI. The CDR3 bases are TGTGCCAGCTCACCACAGGGGACGGGAGAGACCCAGTACTTC. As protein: CASSPQGTGETQYF.

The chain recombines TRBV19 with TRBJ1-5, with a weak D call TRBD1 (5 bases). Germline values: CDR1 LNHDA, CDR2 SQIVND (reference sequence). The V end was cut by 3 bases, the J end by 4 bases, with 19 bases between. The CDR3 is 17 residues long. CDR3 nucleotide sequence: TGTGCCAGTAGTATGGGGTGGGGGGATCCCAGGAATCAGCCCCAGCATTTT. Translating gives CASSMGWGDPRNQPQHF.

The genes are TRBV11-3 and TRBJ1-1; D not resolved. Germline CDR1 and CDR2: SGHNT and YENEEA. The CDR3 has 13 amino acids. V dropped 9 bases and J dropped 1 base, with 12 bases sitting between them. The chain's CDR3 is CASSRWGNTEAFF. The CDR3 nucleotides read TGTGCCAGTTCACGGTGGGGGAACACTGAAGCTTTCTTT.

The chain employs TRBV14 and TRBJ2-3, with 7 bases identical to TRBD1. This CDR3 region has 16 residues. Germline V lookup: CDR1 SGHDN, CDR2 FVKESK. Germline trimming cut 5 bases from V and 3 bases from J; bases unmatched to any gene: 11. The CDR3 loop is CASSDAGGYLTDTQYF. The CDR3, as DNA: TGTGCCAGCAGCGACGCAGGGGGTTACTTAACAGATACGCAGTATTTT. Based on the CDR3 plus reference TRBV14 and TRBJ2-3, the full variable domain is EAGVTQFPSHSVIEKGQTVTLRCDPISGHDNLYWYRRVMGKEIKFLLHFVKESKQDESGMPNNRFLAERTGGTYSTLKVQPAELEDSGVYFCASSDAGGYLTDTQYFGPGTRLTVL.

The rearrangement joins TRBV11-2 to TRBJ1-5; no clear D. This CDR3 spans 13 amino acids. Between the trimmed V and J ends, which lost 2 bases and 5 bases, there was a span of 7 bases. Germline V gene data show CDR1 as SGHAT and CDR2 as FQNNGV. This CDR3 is CASSLFGDQPQHF. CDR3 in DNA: TGTGCCAGCAGCTTATTCGGGGATCAGCCCCAGCATTTT.

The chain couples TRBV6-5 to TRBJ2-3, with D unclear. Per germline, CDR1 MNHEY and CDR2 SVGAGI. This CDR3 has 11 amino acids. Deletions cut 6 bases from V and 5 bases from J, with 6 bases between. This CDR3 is CASRDGDTQYF. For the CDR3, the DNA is TGTGCCAGCAGAGACGGAGATACGCAGTATTTT.

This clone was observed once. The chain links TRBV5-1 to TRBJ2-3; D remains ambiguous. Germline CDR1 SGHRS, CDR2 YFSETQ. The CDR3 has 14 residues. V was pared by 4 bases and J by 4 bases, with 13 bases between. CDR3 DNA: TGCGCCAGCAGCGACCTACGGTCCCCAGATACGCAGTATTTT. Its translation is CASSDLRSPDTQYF.

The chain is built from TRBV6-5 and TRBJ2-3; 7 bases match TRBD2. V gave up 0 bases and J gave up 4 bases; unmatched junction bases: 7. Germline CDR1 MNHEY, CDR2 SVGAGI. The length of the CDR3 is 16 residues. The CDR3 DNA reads TGTGCCAGCAGTTACTCGACTCCGGCGGGGGCAGATACGCAGTATTTT. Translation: CASSYSTPAGADTQYF.

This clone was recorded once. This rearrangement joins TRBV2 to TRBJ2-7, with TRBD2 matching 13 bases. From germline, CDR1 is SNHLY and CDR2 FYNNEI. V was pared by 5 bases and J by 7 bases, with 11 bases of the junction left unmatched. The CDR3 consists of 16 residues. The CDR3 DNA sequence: TGTGCCAGCAGTCCAGGCACTAGCGGGAGGGCGGGAGAGCAGTACTTC. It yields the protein CASSPGTSGRAGEQYF.

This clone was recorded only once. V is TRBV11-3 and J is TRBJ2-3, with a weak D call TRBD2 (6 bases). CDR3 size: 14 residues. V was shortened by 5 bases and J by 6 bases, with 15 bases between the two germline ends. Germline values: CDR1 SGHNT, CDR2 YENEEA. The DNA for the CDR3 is TGTGCCAGCAGCCCCCGACTAGGAGAGGATACGCAGTATTTT. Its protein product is CASSPRLGEDTQYF. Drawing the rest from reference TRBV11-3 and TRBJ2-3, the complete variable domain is EAGVVQSPRYKIIEKKQPVAFWCNPISGHNTLYWYLQNLGQGPELLIRYENEEAVDDSQLPKDRFSAERLKGVDSTLKIQPAELGDSAVYLCASSPRLGEDTQYFGPGTRLTVL.

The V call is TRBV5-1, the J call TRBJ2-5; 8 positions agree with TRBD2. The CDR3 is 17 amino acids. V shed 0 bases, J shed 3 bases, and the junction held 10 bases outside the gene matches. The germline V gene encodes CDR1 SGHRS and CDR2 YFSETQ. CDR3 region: CASSLGLLAEPKETQYF. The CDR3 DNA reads TGCGCCAGCAGCTTGGGATTACTAGCGGAGCCCAAAGAGACCCAGTACTTC. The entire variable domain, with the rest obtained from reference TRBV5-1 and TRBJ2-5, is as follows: KAGVTQTPRYLIKTRGQQVTLSCSPISGHRSVSWYQQTPGQGLQFLFEYFSETQRNKGNFPGRFSGRQFSNSRSEMNVSTLELGDSALYLCASSLGLLAEPKETQYFGPGTRLLVL.

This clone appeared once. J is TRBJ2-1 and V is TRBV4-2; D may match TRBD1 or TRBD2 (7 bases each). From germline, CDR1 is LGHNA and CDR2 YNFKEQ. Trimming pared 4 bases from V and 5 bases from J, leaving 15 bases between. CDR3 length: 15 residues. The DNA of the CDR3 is TGTGCCAGCAGCCGGGGGGGGACAGATAACAATGAGCAGTTCTTC. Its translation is CASSRGGTDNNEQFF.

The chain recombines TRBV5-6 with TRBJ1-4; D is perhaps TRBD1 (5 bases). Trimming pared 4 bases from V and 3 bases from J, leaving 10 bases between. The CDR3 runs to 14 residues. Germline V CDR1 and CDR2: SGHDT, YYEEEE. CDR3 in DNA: TGTGCCAGCAGCGCAGGGTTTGCTAATGAAAAACTGTTTTTT. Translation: CASSAGFANEKLFF. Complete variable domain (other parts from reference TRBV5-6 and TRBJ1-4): DAGVTQSPTHLIKTRGQQVTLRCSPKSGHDTVSWYQQALGQGPQFIFQYYEEEERQRGNFPDRFSGHQFPNYSSELNVNALLLGDSALYLCASSAGFANEKLFFGSGTQLSVL.

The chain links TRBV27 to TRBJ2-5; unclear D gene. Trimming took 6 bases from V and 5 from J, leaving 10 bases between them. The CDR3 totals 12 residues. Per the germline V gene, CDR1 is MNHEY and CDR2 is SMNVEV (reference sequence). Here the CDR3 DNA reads TGTGCCAGCAGCCAATTGGGTGAGACCCAGTACTTC. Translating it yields CASSQLGETQYF.

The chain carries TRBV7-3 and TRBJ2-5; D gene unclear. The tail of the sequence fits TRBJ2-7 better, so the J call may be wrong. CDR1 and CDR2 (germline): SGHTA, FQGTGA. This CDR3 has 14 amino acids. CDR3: CASSYAAGSYEQYF. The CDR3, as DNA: TGTGCCAGCAGCTACGCCGCTGGGTCCTACGAGCAGTACTTC.

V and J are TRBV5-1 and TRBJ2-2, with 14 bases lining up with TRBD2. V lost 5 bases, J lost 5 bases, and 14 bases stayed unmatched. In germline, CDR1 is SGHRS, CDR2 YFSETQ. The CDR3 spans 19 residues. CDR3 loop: CASSPGLAGVGSGTGELFF. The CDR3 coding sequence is TGCGCCAGCAGTCCGGGACTAGCGGGAGTAGGGAGCGGAACCGGGGAGCTGTTTTTT.